Shown below are 14 T cell receptor beta chains from a single sample sequenced in a study of shared clonotypes between healthy human individuals. CD45RO-negative cells were positively selected for CCR7, leaving out terminally differentiated effector memory CD45RA+ cells. The method was immunoSEQ multiplex PCR; TCRdb's version includes in-frame clones alone and lacks a portion of them. The table lists some 2.1 million clones, about 95% of them singletons, with around 1.1% in the top ten. Input material: naive CD8+ T cells sorted from blood. The source of these receptors is a man between 18 and 29 years old in good health.

The chain joins TRBV6-5 to TRBJ2-5; D tentatively fits TRBD1 or TRBD2 (5 bases each). The V gene's germline CDR1 is MNHEY and CDR2 SVGAGI. The CDR3 runs to 15 residues. V shed 0 bases and J shed 5 bases, with 13 bases lying between them. The DNA for the CDR3 is TGTGCCAGCAGTTACTCGAGAGGGGTAGGGGAGACCCAGTACTTC. This translates into CASSYSRGVGETQYF.

The chain recombines TRBV5-4 with TRBJ2-5; D might be TRBD1 (5 bases). Trimming removed 5 bases from V and 1 base from J, with 15 bases in between. The CDR3 sequence is 15 residues long. Germline V gene lookup returns CDR1 SGHNT and CDR2 YYREEE (reference sequence). The CDR3 bases are TGTGCCAGCAGGGATTGGGAAGACAGCCAAGAGACCCAGTACTTC. Translation: CASRDWEDSQETQYF.

CDR3 nucleotides: TGCGCCAGCAGCCGAATTATGGATTTGGCAGATACGCAGTATTTT. This gives the protein CASSRIMDLADTQYF. This chain connects TRBV4-3 to TRBJ2-3; D gene uncertain. V lost 4 bases and J 4 bases, leaving 15 bases between the germline ends. CDR3 length: 15 residues. The V gene's germline CDR1 is LGHNA and CDR2 YSLEER.

This clone has only one observation. This chain connects TRBV9 to TRBJ1-1; D unclear. Germline V gene lookup returns CDR1 SGDLS and CDR2 YYNGEE. The CDR3 runs to 14 residues. The V end lost 0 bases, the J end lost 1 base, and 7 bases lay between the germline ends. The CDR3 DNA sequence: TGTGCCAGCAGCGTAGCTTTTGCGAACACTGAAGCTTTCTTT. Translating gives CASSVAFANTEAFF.

This rearrangement joins TRBV9 to TRBJ2-5; TRBD2 agrees at 8 bases. Trimming cost V 3 bases and J 7 bases; bases outside gene matches: 14. Germline V gene lookup returns CDR1 SGDLS and CDR2 YYNGEE. The CDR3 runs 16 residues. The DNA of the CDR3 is TGTGCCAGCAGCGCTTCACGCGCCGGGGGGGCGTGGACCCAGTACTTC. It encodes CASSASRAGGAWTQYF.

This clone has a handful of counts. CDR3 region: CASSVDRVNSPLHF. The CDR3 DNA is TGTGCCAGCAGCGTTGACAGGGTTAATTCACCCCTCCACTTT. This chain uses TRBV9 with TRBJ1-6; TRBD1 aligns across 7 bases. Trimming removed 2 bases from V and 6 bases from J; junction bases left unmatched: 2. Germline CDR1 is SGDLS and CDR2 is YYNGEE. This CDR3 has 14 residues.

A remark on this clone: Other DNA variants within this sample encode the same CDR3. The V call is TRBV7-9, the J call TRBJ2-7; D unresolved. Germline CDR1 SEHNR, CDR2 FQNEAQ (reference sequence). V lost 2 bases and J 6 bases, leaving 5 bases between the germline ends. This CDR3 comprises 11 residues. This chain's CDR3 is CASSLTGEQYF. DNA of the CDR3: TGTGCCAGCAGCTTAACTGGCGAGCAGTACTTC.

This rearrangement joins TRBV4-1 to TRBJ2-1; 7 nucleotides match TRBD2. J lost 7 bases, V lost 8 bases, and 14 bases had no gene match. The CDR3 runs to 15 residues. CDR1 is MGHRA and CDR2 is YSYEKL in the germline V gene. The CDR3 region is CASRSALGGSNEQFF. Written as DNA, the CDR3 is TGCGCCAGCCGAAGTGCTCTCGGGGGGTCGAATGAGCAGTTCTTC.

The chain carries TRBV7-9 and TRBJ1-4; D gene uncertain. Trimming took 6 bases from V and 4 from J, leaving 12 bases between them. In germline, CDR1 is SEHNR, CDR2 FQNEAQ (reference sequence). The CDR3 runs to 14 residues. The CDR3 spells CASRGYANNEKLFF. CDR3 bases: TGTGCCAGCAGGGGCTATGCGAATAATGAAAAACTGTTTTTT.

As for this clone: This CDR3 is also generated by other DNA sequences in the sample. The V and J genes are TRBV5-6 and TRBJ2-7; the D is unclear. Trimming left V 1 base short and J 2 bases short, with 7 bases between. Germline CDR1 reads SGHDT; CDR2 reads YYEEEE. The CDR3 is 13 amino acids. The CDR3: CASSLSLTYEQYF. The CDR3, as DNA: TGTGCCAGCAGCTTGTCGCTGACCTACGAGCAGTACTTC.

V is TRBV5-6 and J is TRBJ2-7; D possibly corresponds to TRBD2 (6 bases). Germline V gives CDR1 SGHDT, CDR2 YYEEEE. V was shortened by 3 bases and J by 4 bases, with 14 bases between the two germline ends. The CDR3 consists of 14 residues. The CDR3 bases are TGTGCCAGCAGCTGGGAGGCGGGGAGGTACGAGCAGTACTTC. It encodes CASSWEAGRYEQYF. Complete variable domain (other parts from reference TRBV5-6 and TRBJ2-7): DAGVTQSPTHLIKTRGQQVTLRCSPKSGHDTVSWYQQALGQGPQFIFQYYEEEERQRGNFPDRFSGHQFPNYSSELNVNALLLGDSALYLCASSWEAGRYEQYFGPGTRLTVT.

The chain couples TRBV9 to TRBJ1-2, with D perhaps TRBD1 (6 bases). The length of the CDR3 is 15 residues. Germline V gives CDR1 SGDLS, CDR2 YYNGEE. The germline V and J ends were trimmed by 0 bases and 5 bases, with 14 bases remaining between them. CDR3: CASSVGTGSRYGYTF. For the CDR3, the DNA is TGTGCCAGCAGCGTAGGAACAGGGAGCAGATATGGCTACACCTTC.

Details on this clone: Within the sample, other DNA sequences also encode this same CDR3. The gene calls are TRBV27 and TRBJ1-5; unclear D gene. The germline V gene has CDR1 MNHEY and CDR2 SMNVEV (reference sequence). The CDR3 loop spans 14 amino acids. V was clipped by 3 bases and J by 2 bases, with 8 bases between them. Written as DNA, the CDR3 is TGTGCCAGCAGTTTCGGTCAGGGCAATCAGCCCCAGCATTTT. The encoded protein is CASSFGQGNQPQHF.

This chain joins TRBV28 and TRBJ2-1; 8 bases are shared with TRBD1. The J segment lost 3 bases and the V segment lost 5 bases, leaving 6 bases of the junction unmatched. Germline V lookup: CDR1 MDHEN, CDR2 SYDVKM. The CDR3 covers 15 residues. The DNA for the CDR3 is TGTGCCAGCAGTCTCGACAGGGGACTCTACAATGAGCAGTTCTTC. Residues: CASSLDRGLYNEQFF.